This T cell receptor beta chain was captured by sequencing in a study of naive and memory T cell subsets. Findings and caveats of the study: Naive repertoires, especially CD8, held a few larger clonotypes, possibly memory cells re-expressing CD45RA. Findings for naive and memory subsets could not be checked against ground truth.

Comments on this clonotype: Its specificity is unknown.

V lost 7 bases to trimming and J lost 5 bases; unmatched junction nucleotides: 6. Germline CDR1 reads MNHNY; CDR2 reads SVGAGI (reference sequence). The CDR3 totals 14 residues. An equimolar mix of two oligonucleotides served as the beta constant-region primer for TRBC1 and TRBC2. The ligated cDNA underwent four PCR rounds using SP2 and nested alpha and beta constant-region primers. An oligonucleotide with the SP2 primer and a 12-nucleotide UMI was ligated to the cDNA 3' end. One entry per CDR3 protein results from TCRdb running MiXCR on the UMI-ligation and nested PCR reads. The sample has roughly 99,000 distinct CDR3 sequences, about 10% seen once; the top ten hold just over 0.13%.

The V call is TRBV6-6, the J call TRBJ1-5, with 9 bases identical to TRBD1. This sequence originates from a human donor in good health. The sequenced sample consisted of naive CD4+ T cells from blood. The CDR3 is CASTLTGGDQPQHF. In DNA form, the CDR3 reads TGTGCCAGCACTCTGACAGGGGGAGATCAGCCCCAGCATTTT.